This T cell receptor beta chain was obtained from a study of T cells in women clearing cervical HPV infection. Study-level background: Cases: HPV16-related CIN3 or worse on histology, 2 invasive cancers. HLA type could not be excluded as a confounder.

The CDR3 totals 14 residues. V was trimmed by 5 bases and J by 5 bases, leaving 15 bases between them. Germline assignment: CDR1 SGHAT and CDR2 FQNNGV. About this clone: The read ends 3 residues before the CDR3 terminus; that terminus is restored from the germline J gene.

The table came from immunoSEQ multiplex PCR; TCRdb's copy has only in-frame clones and leaves some out. This table lists roughly 22,000 clones. This rearrangement joins TRBV11-2 to TRBJ1-1; TRBD1 is a possible D gene (5 bases). The sequenced sample consisted of blood buffy coat. This clonotype originated in a woman aged 18 to 75 with a cervical HPV16 infection that either progressed to CIN3+ or cleared (not recorded which). The sequenced part of the CDR3 DNA is TGTGCCAGCAGCGGCCTCCAGGGAGGAACTGAA. Its translation is CASSGLQGGTE. The CDR3 as a whole reads CASSGLQGGTEAFF.